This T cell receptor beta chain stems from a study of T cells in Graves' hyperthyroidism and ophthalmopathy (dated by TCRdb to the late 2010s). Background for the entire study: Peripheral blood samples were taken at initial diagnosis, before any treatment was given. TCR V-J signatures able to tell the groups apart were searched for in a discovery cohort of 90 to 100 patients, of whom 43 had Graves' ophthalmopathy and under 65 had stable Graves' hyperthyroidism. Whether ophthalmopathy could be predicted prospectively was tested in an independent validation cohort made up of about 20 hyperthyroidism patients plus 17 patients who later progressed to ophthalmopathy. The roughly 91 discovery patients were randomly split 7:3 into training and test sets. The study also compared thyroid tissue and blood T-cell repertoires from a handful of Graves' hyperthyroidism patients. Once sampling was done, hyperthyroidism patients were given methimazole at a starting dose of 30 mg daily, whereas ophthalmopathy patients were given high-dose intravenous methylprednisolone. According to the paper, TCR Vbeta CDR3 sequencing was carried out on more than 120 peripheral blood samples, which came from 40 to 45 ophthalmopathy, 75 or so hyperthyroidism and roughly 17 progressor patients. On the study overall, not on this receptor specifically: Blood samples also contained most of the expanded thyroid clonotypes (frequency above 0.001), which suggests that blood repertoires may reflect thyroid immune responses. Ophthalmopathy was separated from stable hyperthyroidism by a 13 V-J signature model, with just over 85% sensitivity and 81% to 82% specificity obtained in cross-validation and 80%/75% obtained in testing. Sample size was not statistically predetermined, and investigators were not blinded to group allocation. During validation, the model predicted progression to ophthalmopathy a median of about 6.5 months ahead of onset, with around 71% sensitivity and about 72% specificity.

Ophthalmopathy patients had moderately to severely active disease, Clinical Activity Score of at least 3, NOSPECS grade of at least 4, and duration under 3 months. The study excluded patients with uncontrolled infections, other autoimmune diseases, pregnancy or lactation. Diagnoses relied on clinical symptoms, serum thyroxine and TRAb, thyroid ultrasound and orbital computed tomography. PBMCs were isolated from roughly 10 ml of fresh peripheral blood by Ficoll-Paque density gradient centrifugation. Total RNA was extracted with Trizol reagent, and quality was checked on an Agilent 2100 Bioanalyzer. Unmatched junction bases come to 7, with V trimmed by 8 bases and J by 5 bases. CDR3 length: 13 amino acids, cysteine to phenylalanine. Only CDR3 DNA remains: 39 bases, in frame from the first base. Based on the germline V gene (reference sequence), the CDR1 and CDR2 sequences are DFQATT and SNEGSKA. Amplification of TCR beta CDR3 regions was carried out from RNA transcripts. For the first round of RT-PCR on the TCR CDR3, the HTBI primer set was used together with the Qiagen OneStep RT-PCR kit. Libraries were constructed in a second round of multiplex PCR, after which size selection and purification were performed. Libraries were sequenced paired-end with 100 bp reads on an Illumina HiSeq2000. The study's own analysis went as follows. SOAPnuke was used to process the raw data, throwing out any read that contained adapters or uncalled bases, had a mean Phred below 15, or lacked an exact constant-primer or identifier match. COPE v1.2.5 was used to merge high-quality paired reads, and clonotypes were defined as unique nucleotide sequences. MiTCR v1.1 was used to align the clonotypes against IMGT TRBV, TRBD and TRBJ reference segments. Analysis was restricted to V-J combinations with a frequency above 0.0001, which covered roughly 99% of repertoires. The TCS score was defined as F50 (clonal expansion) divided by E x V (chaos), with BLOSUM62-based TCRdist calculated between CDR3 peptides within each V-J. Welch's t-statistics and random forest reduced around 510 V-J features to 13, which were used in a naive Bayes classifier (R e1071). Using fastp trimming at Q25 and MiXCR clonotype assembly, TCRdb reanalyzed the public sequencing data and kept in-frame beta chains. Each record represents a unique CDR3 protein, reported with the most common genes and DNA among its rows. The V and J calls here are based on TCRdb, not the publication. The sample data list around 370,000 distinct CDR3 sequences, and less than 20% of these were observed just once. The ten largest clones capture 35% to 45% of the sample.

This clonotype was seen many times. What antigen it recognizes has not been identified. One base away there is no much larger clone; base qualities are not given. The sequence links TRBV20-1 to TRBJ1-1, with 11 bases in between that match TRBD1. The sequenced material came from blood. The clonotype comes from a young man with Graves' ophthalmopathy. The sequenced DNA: TGCAGTCCAAGGACAGGGGGCGCGACTGAAGCTTTCTTT. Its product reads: CSPRTGGATEAFF.